This is a list of T cell receptor beta chains from one sample in a study of T cell clonotyping in hematopoietic cell transplantation. Only in-frame clones appear in the TCRdb table, and some are missing; sequencing was by immunoSEQ multiplex PCR. Of around 17,000 clones listed, approximately 81% are singletons. Specimen: PBMCs, collected 100 days after allogeneic stem cell transplant. These receptors came from a male patient between 55 and 70 years old who had an allogeneic stem cell transplant from a related donor, so the T cells may come from the graft donor. Some clones in this sample may be carry-over from other donors' samples. The CDR3 runs from the conserved cysteine through the conserved F or W. A D gene is named only where the DNA matches it firmly. Clone sizes are given selectively: once, few, many, or a class where the clone is expanded.

cdr3_nt	cdr3_aa	j_call	d_call	clone_size	v_call
TGTGCCAGCAGCCTCCGGACTAGCGTGGGGGGAGAGACCCAGTACTTC	CASSLRTSVGGETQYF	TRBJ2-5	TRBD2	-	TRBV4-2
TGTGCCAGTAGTAACCGGGACAGGGGCTACACCTTC	CASSNRDRGYTF	TRBJ1-2	TRBD1	-	TRBV19
TGTGCCAGCAGCCCCGCAGGACTCCAAGAGACCCAGTACTTC	CASSPAGLQETQYF	TRBJ2-5	-	-	TRBV7-3
TGTGCCAGCAGCGTAGCGGGGGGAGGTGGCACTGAAGCTTTCTTT	CASSVAGGGGTEAFF	TRBJ1-1	-	-	TRBV9
TGTGCCAGCAGCTTAGAGACAGGGCTGCCCCAGCATTTT	CASSLETGLPQHF	TRBJ1-5	TRBD1	-	TRBV7-2
TGCAGCGTTGAAACCCCGGTTACCGGGGAGCTGTTTTTT	CSVETPVTGELFF	TRBJ2-2	-	once	TRBV29-1
TGTGCCAGCAGCTTAGACAGGGACACTGAAGCTTTCTTT	CASSLDRDTEAFF	TRBJ1-1	-	-	TRBV7-7
TGTGCCAGCAGTTTACCAGGGAGGTACGACGAGCAGTACTTC	CASSLPGRYDEQYF	TRBJ2-7	-	-	TRBV28
TGTGCCAGCAGCTGGGGCTCTGAAGAAGAGCAGTACTTC	CASSWGSEEEQYF	TRBJ2-7	-	-	TRBV7-9
TGTGCCAGTAGTTCACAGGCAGGACGGACTAACTATGGCTACACCTTC	CASSSQAGRTNYGYTF	TRBJ1-2	-	-	TRBV19